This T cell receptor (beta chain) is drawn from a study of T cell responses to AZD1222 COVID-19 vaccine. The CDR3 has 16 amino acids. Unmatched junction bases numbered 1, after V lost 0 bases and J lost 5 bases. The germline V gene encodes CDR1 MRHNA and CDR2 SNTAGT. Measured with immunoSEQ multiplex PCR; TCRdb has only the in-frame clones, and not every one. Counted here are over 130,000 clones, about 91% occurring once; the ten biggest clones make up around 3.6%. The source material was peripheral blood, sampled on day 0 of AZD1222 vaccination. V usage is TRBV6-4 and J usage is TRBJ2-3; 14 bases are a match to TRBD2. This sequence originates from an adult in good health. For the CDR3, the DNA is TGTGCCAGCAGTGACTCAGGGACTAGCGGGGGAGATACGCAGTATTTT. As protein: CASSDSGTSGGDTQYF.